This T cell receptor (beta chain) was documented in a study of CD8+ T cells in alopecia areata. RNA extraction and reverse transcription yielded cDNA as sequencing template. Generated by immunoSEQ multiplex PCR, the TCRdb table keeps only in-frame clones and is missing some. Of 75,000 to 80,000 clones listed, 60% to 70% are singletons. Stated treatment: oral pan-JAK inhibitor, 5-10 mg twice daily. V lost 2 bases, J lost 4 bases, and 12 bases lay in between. Germline V gene sequence: CDR1 SGHRS, CDR2 YFSETQ. The CDR3 is 14 amino acids. Sequencing used CD8+ T cells sorted from blood, obtained at week 24, from a patient treated with tofacitinib. The chain recombines TRBV5-1 with TRBJ1-1; no clear D. The clonotype comes from a human donor with alopecia areata. The DNA for the CDR3 is TGCGCCAGCAGCTTAACGGCGGCTTTCACTGAAGCTTTCTTT. As protein: CASSLTAAFTEAFF.